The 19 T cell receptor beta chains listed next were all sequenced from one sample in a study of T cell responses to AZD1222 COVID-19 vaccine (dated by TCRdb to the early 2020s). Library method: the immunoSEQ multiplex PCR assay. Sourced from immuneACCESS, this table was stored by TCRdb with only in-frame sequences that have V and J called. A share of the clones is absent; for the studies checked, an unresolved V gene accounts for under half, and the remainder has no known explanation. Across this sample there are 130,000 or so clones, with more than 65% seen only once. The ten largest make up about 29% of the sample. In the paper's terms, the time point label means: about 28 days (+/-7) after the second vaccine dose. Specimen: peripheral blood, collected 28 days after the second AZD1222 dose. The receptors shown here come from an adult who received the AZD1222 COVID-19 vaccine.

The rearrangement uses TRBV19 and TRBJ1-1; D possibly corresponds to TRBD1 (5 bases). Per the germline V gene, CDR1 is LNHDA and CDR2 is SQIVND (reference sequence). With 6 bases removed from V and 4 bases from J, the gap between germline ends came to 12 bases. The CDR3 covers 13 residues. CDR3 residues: CASRGRVGTEAFF. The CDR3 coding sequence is TGTGCCAGTAGGGGCAGGGTGGGCACTGAAGCTTTCTTT.

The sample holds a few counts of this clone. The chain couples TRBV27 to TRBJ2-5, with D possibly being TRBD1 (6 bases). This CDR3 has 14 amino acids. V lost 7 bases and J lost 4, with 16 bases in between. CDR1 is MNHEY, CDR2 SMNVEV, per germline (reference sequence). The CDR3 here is CASKEGVGGETQYF. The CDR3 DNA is TGTGCCAGCAAAGAGGGGGTAGGGGGAGAGACCCAGTACTTC.

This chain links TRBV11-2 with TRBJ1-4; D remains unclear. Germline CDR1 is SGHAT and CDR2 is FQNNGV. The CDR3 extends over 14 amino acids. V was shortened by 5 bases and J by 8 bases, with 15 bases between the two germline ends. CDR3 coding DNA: TGTGCCAGCAGCCCCACCCAGAGGTTAGAAAAACTGTTTTTT. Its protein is CASSPTQRLEKLFF.

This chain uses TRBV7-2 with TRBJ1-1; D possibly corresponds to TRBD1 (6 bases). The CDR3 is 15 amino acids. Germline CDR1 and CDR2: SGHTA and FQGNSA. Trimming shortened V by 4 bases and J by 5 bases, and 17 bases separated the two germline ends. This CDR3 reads CASSSGMPGVTEAFF. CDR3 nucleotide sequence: TGTGCCAGCAGCTCGGGTATGCCAGGGGTGACTGAAGCTTTCTTT.

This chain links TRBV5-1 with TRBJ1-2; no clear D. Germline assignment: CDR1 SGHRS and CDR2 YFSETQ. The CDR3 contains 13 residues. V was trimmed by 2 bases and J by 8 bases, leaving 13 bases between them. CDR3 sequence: CASSLDLEGGYTF. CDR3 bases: TGCGCCAGCAGCTTAGATCTTGAGGGCGGCTACACCTTC.

The CDR3: CASSSGLINTEAFF. Here the CDR3 DNA reads TGTGCCAGCAGCTCGGGACTGATAAACACTGAAGCTTTCTTT. The chain couples TRBV5-5 to TRBJ1-1, with TRBD1 as a possible D gene (5 bases). CDR1 is SGHKS, CDR2 YYEKEE, per germline (reference sequence). V was shortened by 3 bases and J by 2 bases, with 11 bases between the two germline ends. This CDR3 has 14 residues.

The CDR3 spells CASSEALWILVRGYTF. The CDR3 DNA sequence: TGTGCCAGCAGTGAAGCGCTCTGGATATTAGTTAGGGGCTACACCTTC. V usage is TRBV6-1 and J usage is TRBJ1-2; D unresolved. Germline V lookup: CDR1 MNHNS, CDR2 SASEGT. V lost 0 bases, J lost 8 bases, and 19 bases lay in between. The length of the CDR3 is 16 residues.

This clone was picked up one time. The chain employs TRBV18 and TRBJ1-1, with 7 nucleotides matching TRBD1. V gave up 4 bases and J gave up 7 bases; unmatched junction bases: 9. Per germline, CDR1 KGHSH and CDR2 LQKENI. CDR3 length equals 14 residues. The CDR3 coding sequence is TGTGCCAGCTCACTGACAGGGATGGGCCTTGAAGCTTTCTTT. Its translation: CASSLTGMGLEAFF. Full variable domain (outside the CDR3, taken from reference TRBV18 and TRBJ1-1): NAGVMQNPRHLVRRRGQEARLRCSPMKGHSHVYWYRQLPEEGLKFMVYLQKENIIDESGMPKERFSAEFPKEGPSILRIQQVVRGDSAAYFCASSLTGMGLEAFFGQGTRLTVV.

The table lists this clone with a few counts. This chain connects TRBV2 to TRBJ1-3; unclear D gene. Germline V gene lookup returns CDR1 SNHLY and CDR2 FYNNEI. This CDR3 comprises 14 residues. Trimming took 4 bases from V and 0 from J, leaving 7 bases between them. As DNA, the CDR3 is TGTGCCAGCAGTGCGATTCTCTCTGGAAACACCATATATTTT. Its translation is CASSAILSGNTIYF.

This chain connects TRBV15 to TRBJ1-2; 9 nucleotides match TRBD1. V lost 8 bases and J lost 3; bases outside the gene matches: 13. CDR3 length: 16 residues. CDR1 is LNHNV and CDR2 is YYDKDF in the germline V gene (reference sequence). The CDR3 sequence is CATAKGTGNFYYGYTF. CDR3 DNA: TGTGCCACCGCAAAGGGGACAGGGAATTTTTACTATGGCTACACCTTC.

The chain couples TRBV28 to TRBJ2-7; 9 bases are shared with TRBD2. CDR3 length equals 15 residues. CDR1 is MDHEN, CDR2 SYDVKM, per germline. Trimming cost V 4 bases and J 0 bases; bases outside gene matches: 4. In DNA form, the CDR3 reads TGTGCCAGCAGTTCGATTAGCGGGGGCTCCTACGAGCAGTACTTC. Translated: CASSSISGGSYEQYF. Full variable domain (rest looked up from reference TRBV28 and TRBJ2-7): DVKVTQSSRYLVKRTGEKVFLECVQDMDHENMFWYRQDPGLGLRLIYFSYDVKMKEKGDIPEGYSVSREKKERFSLILESASTNQTSMYLCASSSISGGSYEQYFGPGTRLTVT.

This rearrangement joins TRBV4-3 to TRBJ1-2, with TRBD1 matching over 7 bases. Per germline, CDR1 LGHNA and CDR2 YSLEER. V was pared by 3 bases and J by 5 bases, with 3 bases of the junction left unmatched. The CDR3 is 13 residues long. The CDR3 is CASSHGQAYGYTF. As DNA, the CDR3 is TGCGCCAGCAGCCATGGACAGGCTTATGGCTACACCTTC.

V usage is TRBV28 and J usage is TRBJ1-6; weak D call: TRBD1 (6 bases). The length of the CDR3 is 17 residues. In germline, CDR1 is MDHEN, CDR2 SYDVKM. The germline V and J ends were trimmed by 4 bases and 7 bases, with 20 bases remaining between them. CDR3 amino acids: CASSSPGTLPTNSPLHF. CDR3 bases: TGTGCCAGCAGTTCTCCCGGGACACTACCAACCAATTCACCCCTCCACTTT.

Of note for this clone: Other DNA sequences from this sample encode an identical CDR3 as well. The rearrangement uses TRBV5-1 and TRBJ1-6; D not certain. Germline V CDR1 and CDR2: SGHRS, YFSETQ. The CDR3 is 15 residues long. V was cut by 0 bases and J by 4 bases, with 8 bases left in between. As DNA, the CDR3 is TGCGCCAGCAGCTTGGGACTGTCTTATAATTCACCCCTCCACTTT. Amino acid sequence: CASSLGLSYNSPLHF. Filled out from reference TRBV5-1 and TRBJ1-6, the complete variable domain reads KAGVTQTPRYLIKTRGQQVTLSCSPISGHRSVSWYQQTPGQGLQFLFEYFSETQRNKGNFPGRFSGRQFSNSRSEMNVSTLELGDSALYLCASSLGLSYNSPLHFGNGTRLTVT.

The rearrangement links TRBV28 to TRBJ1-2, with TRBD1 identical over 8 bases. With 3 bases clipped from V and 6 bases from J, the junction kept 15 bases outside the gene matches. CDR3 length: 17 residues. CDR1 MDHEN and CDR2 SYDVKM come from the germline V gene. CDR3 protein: CASSLIGEAGGMDGYTF. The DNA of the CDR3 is TGTGCCAGCAGTTTGATTGGGGAGGCAGGGGGCATGGATGGCTACACCTTC.

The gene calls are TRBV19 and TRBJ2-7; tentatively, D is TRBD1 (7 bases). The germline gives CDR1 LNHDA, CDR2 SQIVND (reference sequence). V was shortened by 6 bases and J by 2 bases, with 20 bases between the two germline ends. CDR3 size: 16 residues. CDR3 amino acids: CASRRFGQEGPYEQYF. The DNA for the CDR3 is TGTGCCAGTAGAAGATTCGGACAGGAGGGGCCCTACGAGCAGTACTTC.

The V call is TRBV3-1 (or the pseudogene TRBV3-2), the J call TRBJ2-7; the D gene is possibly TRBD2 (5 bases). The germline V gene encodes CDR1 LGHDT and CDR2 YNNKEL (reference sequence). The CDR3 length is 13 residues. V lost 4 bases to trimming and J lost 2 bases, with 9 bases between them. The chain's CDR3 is CASSRSGTYEQYF. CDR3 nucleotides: TGTGCCAGCAGCCGGAGCGGAACCTACGAGCAGTACTTC.

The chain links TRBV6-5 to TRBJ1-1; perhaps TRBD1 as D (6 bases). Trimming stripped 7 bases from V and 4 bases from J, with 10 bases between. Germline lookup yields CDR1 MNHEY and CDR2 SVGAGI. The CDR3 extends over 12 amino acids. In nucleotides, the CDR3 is TGTGCCAGCACAGCACAGGGCACTGAAGCTTTCTTT. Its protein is CASTAQGTEAFF.

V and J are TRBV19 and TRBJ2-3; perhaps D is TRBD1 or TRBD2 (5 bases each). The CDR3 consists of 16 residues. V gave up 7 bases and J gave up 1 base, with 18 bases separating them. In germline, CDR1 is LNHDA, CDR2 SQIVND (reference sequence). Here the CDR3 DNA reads TGTGCCAGTAACCAACCTCGGGACGAAGGCACAGATACGCAGTATTTT. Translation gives CASNQPRDEGTDTQYF. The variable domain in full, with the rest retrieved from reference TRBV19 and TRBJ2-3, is DGGITQSPKYLFRKEGQNVTLSCEQNLNHDAMYWYRQDPGQGLRLIYYSQIVNDFQKGDIAEGYSVSREKKESFPLTVTSAQKNPTAFYLCASNQPRDEGTDTQYFGPGTRLTVL.